This T cell receptor (beta chain) was captured by sequencing in a study of CD4 T cells in relation to SARS-CoV-2 and coronaviruses. Study in general: PBMCs were cultured with antigen for roughly 10 days before TCR beta sequencing. No peptide or an HIV-1 Nef peptide pool served as negative control.

The method was immunoSEQ multiplex PCR; TCRdb's version includes in-frame clones alone and lacks a portion of them. The repertoire has around 23,000 clones, approximately 82% of them found once; the top ten carry approximately 29%. CD4+ T cells from unexposed donors were obtained before the COVID-19 pandemic (2011-2018). The cells were cultured for under twelve days before CD4+ T cells were isolated. Testing used SARS-CoV-2 S/N and four cold-coronavirus spikes on unexposed-donor CD4+ T cells, cells permitting. Half the medium was replaced with IL-2 medium on days 3 and 7. Concerning this clone: Antigen: not known.

V lost 0 bases to trimming and J lost 6 bases, with 13 bases between them. The CDR3 contains 15 residues. Germline values: CDR1 SGHRS, CDR2 YFSETQ. The genes are TRBV5-1 and TRBJ1-3, with D perhaps matching TRBD1 (6 bases). The sequence derives from a human donor in good health. The sequencing sample was made of CD4+ T cells from PBMCs, cultured in vitro. The CDR3 DNA follows: TGCGCCAGCAGCTTGGGACAGGTCTCGCCAAACACCATATATTTT. This translates into CASSLGQVSPNTIYF.